This T cell receptor beta chain was captured by sequencing in a study of blood T cell repertoires in COVID-19. The CDR3 is 14 amino acids. The ends lost 5 bases at V and 4 bases at J; junction bases unmatched: 8. Germline V lookup: CDR1 SGHNT, CDR2 YYREEE (reference sequence). In the source study's methods: Amplification of reference gene primers was used by the study to estimate nucleated cell counts. The method was immunoSEQ multiplex PCR; TCRdb's version includes in-frame clones alone and lacks a portion of them. The D gene and trimming were derived from the DNA, and the V and J assignments and clone size from that table. This table holds 250,000 to 350,000 clones, around nine tenths found once.

The sample consisted of peripheral blood. This TCR derives from a woman aged 60-75 years with acute or convalescent COVID-19. This sequence joins TRBV5-4 and TRBJ1-2; 7 bases fit TRBD1. The CDR3 nucleotides read TGTGCCAGCAGTCGGGACAGCGGGGGCTATGGCTACACCTTC. Its translation: CASSRDSGGYGYTF.